Described below is a single TCR beta chain sequence and its context. This clone turned up a few times. The antigen it recognizes is unknown. Within one base of it there is no much larger clone, and no base qualities were kept. The germline V gene yields SGHTA for CDR1 and FQGNSA for CDR2. The trim is 10 bases for V and 0 bases for J, with a gap of 10 bases between the germline ends. CDR3 length: 14 amino acids, cysteine to phenylalanine. Only the CDR3 portion is preserved as DNA: 42 bases, with reading frame beginning at the first base. These data are taken from a study of T cell responses to AZD1222 COVID-19 vaccine (dated by TCRdb to the early 2020s). With respect to the entire study: AZD1222 recipients with second doses at about 4 weeks or about 12 weeks were pooled, because spike-specific TCR depth and breadth did not differ between schedules. Trial participants were enrolled by age into 18-55, 56-69 and 70-plus year subgroups, with about 150, 27 and 61 TCR-sequenced participants respectively. A total of 230 to 250 trial participants underwent TCR sequencing, of whom nearly 210 received two doses of AZD1222 and roughly 25 received two doses of the MenACWY control vaccine. Overall study outcomes, separate from this receptor: No day 14 peak-response samples were available, so repertoires were characterized only after the peak T cell response. After two AZD1222 doses, spike-specific TCR breadth and depth were significantly higher than at day 0 and than in MenACWY recipients. Reportedly, almost half of the unique spike-specific TCRs recognized epitopes lying outside the regions that are mutated in the B.1.351 and B.1.1.7 variants. Only five or six AZD1222 recipients were SARS-CoV-2 seropositive at baseline, limiting conclusions about previously exposed vaccinees. CD4 TCRs associated with the vaccine covered the entire spike protein, and the dominant responses were in regions 160-218 and 743-854. In the small 56-69-year group, the increase in depth fell short of significance, most likely because of low power. Participants were mostly white British, with more females than males. The authors suggested clonal diversity may have been underestimated.

The time point label corresponds to: baseline before first vaccination. Vaccinee samples came from UK trials COV001 and COV002, including a single-blind randomized controlled phase 2/3 trial of AZD1222 (ChAdOx1 nCoV-19) in healthy adults. For TCRbeta chain sequencing, PBMC samples from trial participants were taken at day 0 and at day 28 after the second dose. The CDR3 regions of human TCRbeta chains were analyzed by immunosequencing. In the paper's pipeline: Repertoire TCRs were checked for matches against a reference library of SARS-CoV-2-specific TCRs that had been generated using the MIRA antigen-specificity platform. Breadth meant the fraction of unique TCRs that were SARS-CoV-2-associated, whereas depth meant the fraction of total T cells that were SARS-CoV-2-associated. Each spike-specific TCR was assigned to its reactive spike region and to a CD4 or CD8 class using the MIRA data. Log10-transformed breadth and depth values were compared by one-way ANOVA with Sidak's multiple comparisons tests. TCRdb mirrors the immuneACCESS table, restricted to in-frame sequences. Some clones are absent from its copies; in checked studies, under half trace to an unresolved V gene, and the reason for the others is unknown. D and trimming were read from the DNA, whereas the V and J calls and clone size are those reported in that table. Recorded for this sample are 99,000 or so clones; more than 75% of them occurred a single time. Jointly, the top ten make up 4.5% to 6% of the sample.

This TCR derives from an adult in good health. The sequencing here drew on peripheral blood, taken on day 0 of AZD1222 vaccination. The chain uses TRBV7-2 and TRBJ1-6; the D gene remains uncertain. The CDR3: CATLESSYNSPLHF. The nucleotides are TGTGCCACCCTGGAGAGCTCCTATAATTCACCCCTCCACTTT.